This TCR beta chain was documented in a study of T cells in Graves' hyperthyroidism and ophthalmopathy. Study-wide points: Median prediction lead before ophthalmopathy onset was 6.5 to 7 months with the model.

The PBMCs were sourced from fresh peripheral blood (more than 8.5 ml). Amplified regions were TCR beta CDR3 sequences from RNA transcripts. The HTBI primer set was used in a first-round RT-PCR of the TCR CDR3. MiXCR, applied by TCRdb to the multiplex PCR reads, yields one record per CDR3 protein. Among approximately 480,000 distinct CDR3 sequences listed, roughly 20% were seen once. The length of the CDR3 is 14 residues. Germline V gene data show CDR1 as SGHVS and CDR2 as FQNEAQ. V shed 5 bases and J shed 4 bases, with 14 bases lying between them. Ten or more counts support this clonotype. The antigen is unknown.

Sequencing used blood. This clonotype was obtained from a man between 18 and 29 years old with Graves' hyperthyroidism. The chain joins TRBV7-8 to TRBJ2-5; tentatively, D is TRBD2 (6 bases). The CDR3 protein is CASSPGDSRETQYF. In DNA, the CDR3 is TGTGCCAGCAGCCCTGGGGACTCCCGAGAGACCCAGTACTTC. The full variable domain, rest sourced from reference TRBV7-8 and TRBJ2-5, is GAGVSQSPRYKVAKRGQDVALRCDPISGHVSLFWYQQALGQGPEFLTYFQNEAQLDKSGLPSDRFFAERPEGSVSTLKIQRTQQEDSAVYLCASSPGDSRETQYFGPGTRLLVL.